Following are 5 T cell receptor beta chains from one sample sequenced in a study of T cell repertoires in cytomegalovirus infection. No antigen is known for these receptors. TCRdb called the reads again in MiXCR, with one record for every CDR3 protein. The table lists approximately 470,000 distinct CDR3 sequences, under 55% of them singletons. The starting material was cultured PBMCs, obtained from culture after CMV antigen stimulation. All receptors come from a human donor in good health (CMV status not recorded). Some clones in this sample may be carry-over from other donors' samples.

This chain joins TRBV27 and TRBJ2-7, with D hard to call. The CDR3 is 13 residues long. Trimming shortened V by 5 bases and J by 7 bases, and 15 bases separated the two germline ends. Germline CDR1 MNHEY, CDR2 SMNVEV (reference sequence). DNA for the CDR3: TGTGCCAGCAGTCGCCGGTTACAGAGGGAGCAGTACTTC. This encodes CASSRRLQREQYF.

This clonotype was counted a few times. A read error may account for a junction end that differs from germline. The rearrangement joins TRBV12-3 or TRBV12-4 to TRBJ2-1; perhaps D is TRBD1 or TRBD2 (5 bases each). There are 14 residues in the CDR3. This CDR3 is CASRRDPSDNEQFF. The CDR3 DNA follows: TGTGCCAGCAGGAGGGACCCCTCCGACAATGAGCAGTTCTTC.

This clonotype was recorded a few times. The chain joins TRBV7-7 to TRBJ2-1, with D perhaps TRBD2 (6 bases). The CDR3 is 14 amino acids. Germline assignment: CDR1 SSHAT and CDR2 FNYEAQ (reference sequence). Trimming shortened V by 0 bases and J by 8 bases, and 11 bases separated the two germline ends. CDR3 coding DNA: TGTGCCAGCAGCTTAGCCGGGGGTACTGATGAGCAGTTCTTC. It specifies CASSLAGGTDEQFF.

This clonotype was counted a few times. The V and J genes are TRBV20-1 and TRBJ1-5; 9 positions match TRBD1. V was clipped by 3 bases and J by 2 bases; unmatched bases: 8. Per germline, CDR1 DFQATT and CDR2 SNEGSKA (reference sequence). The CDR3 consists of 16 residues. DNA of the CDR3: TGCAGTGCTAGGGGTACAGGGGGCCGTGGCAATCAGCCCCAGCATTTT. The encoded protein is CSARGTGGRGNQPQHF.

This clonotype showed up just a few times. The chain couples TRBV7-6 to TRBJ2-1, with TRBD1 as a possible D gene (5 bases). Trimming took 4 bases from V and 5 from J, leaving 27 bases between them. This CDR3 region has 19 residues. Germline V CDR1 and CDR2: SGHVS, FNYEAQ. CDR3 sequence reads: CASSSRQGRPHTLDNEQFF. DNA of the CDR3: TGTGCCAGCAGCTCCCGCCAGGGTAGGCCTCATACCCTCGACAATGAGCAGTTCTTC.